Shown below are 27 T cell receptor beta chains from a single sample sequenced in a study of T-cell reconstitution after alpha-beta-depleted transplantation in children. During its preparation, the TCRbeta library received unique molecular identifiers. TCRdb recomputed calls from the PCR reads with MiXCR, one row per CDR3 protein. Among roughly 220,000 distinct CDR3 sequences, about 8.4% were seen once, and the ten largest hold approximately 40%. The starting material was PBMCs, mostly from graft donor cells, obtained 360 days after TCRalphabeta/CD19-depleted stem cell transplant. Receptor source: a male patient under 10 years old who had a stem cell transplant for acute myeloid leukemia, so the T cells may come from the graft donor.

This clonotype was counted only a few times. The chain couples TRBV2 to TRBJ2-3, with D hard to call. Trimming stripped 4 bases from V and 14 bases from J, with 13 bases between. Germline values: CDR1 SNHLY, CDR2 FYNNEI. This CDR3 contains 11 residues. The DNA of the CDR3 is TGTGCCAGCAGTGTGGGTCCTGGGCCGTATTTT. Translating gives CASSVGPGPYF.

This clonotype was counted at least ten times. The chain is built from TRBV28 and TRBJ1-2; D gene uncertain. Trimming stripped 10 bases from V and 1 base from J, with 4 bases between. The CDR3 has 10 amino acids. Germline loops: CDR1 MDHEN, CDR2 SYDVKM. The CDR3 loop reads CATLNYGYTF. CDR3 sequence (DNA): TGTGCCACCCTTAACTATGGCTACACCTTC.

This clonotype appeared many times. The V call is TRBV10-3, the J call TRBJ2-6; D may be TRBD2 (5 bases). Germline CDR1 is ENHRY and CDR2 is SYGVKD. This CDR3 spans 19 amino acids. V lost 0 bases and J 1 base, leaving 16 bases between the germline ends. The CDR3 loop reads CAISESFGRGASGANVLTF. The CDR3 nucleotides read TGTGCCATCAGTGAGTCGTTTGGACGGGGAGCATCTGGGGCCAACGTCCTGACTTTC.

This clonotype was observed many times. The chain is built from TRBV3-1 and TRBJ2-1, with D tentatively TRBD1 (6 bases). Trimming cost V 4 bases and J 3 bases, with 13 bases left between them. Germline assignment: CDR1 LGHDT and CDR2 YNNKEL (reference sequence). This CDR3 has 15 amino acids. CDR3 bases: TGTGCCAGCAGCCCCCCCCAGGGGATCTACAATGAGCAGTTCTTC. Its protein is CASSPPQGIYNEQFF.

In its sample, this clonotype was seen a few times. The J gene is TRBJ2-3, the V gene TRBV29-1; 11 bases align to TRBD2. CDR1 and CDR2 from the germline V gene are SQVTM and ANQGSEA. The CDR3 loop spans 14 amino acids. The junction had 4 bases not matched to a gene; V was cut back by 6 bases and J by 2 bases. This CDR3 is CSVLAGGLTDTQYF. The CDR3, as DNA: TGCAGCGTCCTAGCGGGAGGACTCACAGATACGCAGTATTTT.

The table lists this clonotype with a few counts. CDR3 nucleotides: TGTGCCAGCAGTCCTTCTGGGCCGGGAACAGGCTACACCTTC. Its protein product is CASSPSGPGTGYTF. V usage is TRBV12-3 or TRBV12-4 and J usage is TRBJ1-2, with D uncertain. CDR3 length: 14 amino acids. V was trimmed by 5 bases and J by 8 bases, leaving 18 bases between them.

This clonotype came up a few times. The V gene is TRBV12-3 or TRBV12-4, the J gene TRBJ1-2, with TRBD1 identical over 9 bases. The CDR3 extends over 15 amino acids. V dropped 5 bases and J dropped 6; count of bases not matched to a gene: 10. For the CDR3, the DNA is TGTGCCAGCAGTACCTCGGGGACAGGGAGAAATGGCTACACCTTC. Translated, it gives CASSTSGTGRNGYTF.

The table lists this clonotype with a few counts. In nucleotides, the CDR3 is TGTGCCAGCAGCCCCGCAGGGGTAAGCGGTGGCTACACCTTC. Its protein product is CASSPAGVSGGYTF. The V and J genes are TRBV7-3 and TRBJ1-2; D may be TRBD1 (6 bases). CDR3 length: 14 amino acids. Germline V gives CDR1 SGHTA, CDR2 FQGTGA. Trimming removed 5 bases at V and 7 bases at J, with 17 bases between. Supplemented by reference TRBV7-3 and TRBJ1-2, the full variable domain reads GAGVSQTPSNKVTEKGKYVELRCDPISGHTALYWYRQSLGQGPEFLIYFQGTGAADDSGLPNDRFFAVRPEGSVSTLKIQRTERGDSAVYLCASSPAGVSGGYTFGSGTRLTVV.

This chain uses TRBV28 with TRBJ2-7, with 7 bases that match TRBD1. The CDR3 runs 15 residues. Germline-derived CDR1 and CDR2 are MDHEN and SYDVKM. Trimming removed 5 bases from V and 3 bases from J; junction bases left unmatched: 10. DNA of the CDR3: TGTGCCAGCAGTCCGACAGGGAGTCTGGTCTACGAGCAGTACGTC. It yields the protein CASSPTGSLVYEQYV.

The chain links TRBV20-1 to TRBJ1-3; TRBD1 matches 7 bases. Germline-derived CDR1 and CDR2 are DFQATT and SNEGSKA (reference sequence). This CDR3 has 15 amino acids. Trimming took 0 bases from V and 4 from J; bases not matched to a gene: 6. The CDR3 here is CSARDGGGVGNTIYF. CDR3 DNA: TGCAGTGCTAGAGACGGAGGGGGCGTAGGAAACACCATATATTTT.

The chain links TRBV6-5 to TRBJ2-2; TRBD1 matches 7 bases. The germline CDR1 and CDR2 sequences are MNHEY and SVGAGI. This CDR3 comprises 16 residues. V trimming: 6 bases; J trimming: 2 bases; junction bases outside the gene matches: 9. The CDR3 DNA is TGTGCCAGCAGGTATACCGGGACAGCAAACACCGGGGAGCTGTTTTTT. Amino acids: CASRYTGTANTGELFF.

This clonotype was counted a few times. The chain has TRBV7-2 and TRBJ2-7; TRBD1 is a possible D gene (6 bases). The V end lost 2 bases, the J end lost 3 bases, and 11 bases lay between the germline ends. The CDR3 is made up of 14 amino acids. CDR1 is SGHTA, CDR2 FQGNSA, per germline. Written as DNA, the CDR3 is TGTGCCAGCAGCTTAATGGGACAAGGCTACGAGCAGTACGTC. This sequence encodes CASSLMGQGYEQYV.

This clonotype was seen at least ten times. The gene calls are TRBV14 and TRBJ1-1; no clear D gene. Trimming shortened V by 1 base and J by 4 bases, and 7 bases separated the two germline ends. The germline V gene has CDR1 SGHDN and CDR2 FVKESK. The CDR3 extends over 13 amino acids. The CDR3 loop reads CASSQVRGTEAFF. The CDR3 DNA is TGTGCCAGCAGCCAAGTCCGGGGCACTGAAGCTTTCTTT. The full variable domain, completed using reference TRBV14 and TRBJ1-1, is EAGVTQFPSHSVIEKGQTVTLRCDPISGHDNLYWYRRVMGKEIKFLLHFVKESKQDESGMPNNRFLAERTGGTYSTLKVQPAELEDSGVYFCASSQVRGTEAFFGQGTRLTVV.

This clonotype showed up many times. The chain joins TRBV9 to TRBJ2-5, with 10 bases aligning to TRBD2. Germline V gene sequence: CDR1 SGDLS, CDR2 YYNGEE. Germline trimming cut 4 bases from V and 3 bases from J; bases unmatched to any gene: 6. CDR3 length: 15 amino acids. CDR3 protein: CASSPSGRGEETQYF. The DNA of the CDR3 is TGTGCCAGCAGCCCCAGCGGGAGGGGGGAAGAGACCCAGTACTTC.

J is TRBJ1-1 and V is TRBV12-3 or TRBV12-4, with D uncertain. The CDR3 contains 13 residues. V gave up 0 bases and J gave up 5 bases, with 7 bases separating them. The CDR3 DNA is TGTGCCAGCAGTTTAGCGAGGTCAACTGAAGCTTTCTTT. It codes for CASSLARSTEAFF.

This clonotype was recorded many times. The V and J genes are TRBV7-9 and TRBJ2-1; 10 nucleotides line up with TRBD2. The CDR3 extends over 15 amino acids. Germline CDR1 SEHNR, CDR2 FQNEAQ (reference sequence). V trimming: 1 base; J trimming: 7 bases; junction bases outside the gene matches: 4. CDR3: CASSLVPAGGNEQFF. The DNA of the CDR3 is TGTGCCAGCAGCTTAGTGCCAGCGGGAGGGAATGAGCAGTTCTTC.

At least ten counts were recorded for this clonotype. The V and J genes are TRBV7-2 and TRBJ2-1; D may be TRBD2 (6 bases). Germline loops: CDR1 SGHTA, CDR2 FQGNSA. The V end was cut by 3 bases, the J end by 7 bases, with 19 bases between. The length of the CDR3 is 16 residues. The chain's CDR3 is CASSFAPSALGNEQFF. Written as DNA, the CDR3 is TGTGCCAGCAGCTTTGCCCCTAGCGCTCTGGGGAATGAGCAGTTCTTC.

V is TRBV5-1 and J is TRBJ2-1; tentatively, D is TRBD2 (6 bases). Trimming took 3 bases from V and 5 from J, leaving 15 bases between them. Looked up from germline, CDR1 is SGHRS and CDR2 is YFSETQ. The CDR3 has 15 residues. Written as DNA, the CDR3 is TGCGCCAGCAGCTACCGGGACTCTAGAAACAATGAGCAGTTCTTC. Its translation is CASSYRDSRNNEQFF.

At least ten counts were recorded for this clonotype. This chain connects TRBV12-3 or TRBV12-4 to TRBJ2-1, with 14 bases aligning to TRBD2. This CDR3 is built from 14 residues. The V gene end was trimmed by 6 bases and the J gene end by 12 bases; junction bases not matched to a gene: 7. Here the CDR3 DNA reads TGTGCCAGCAGCCAGACTAGCGGGAGGGGTGGGCAGTTCTTC. Protein: CASSQTSGRGGQFF.

This clonotype showed up many times. The rearrangement joins TRBV12-3 or TRBV12-4 to TRBJ2-7, with 9 bases matching TRBD2. This CDR3 is built from 18 residues. Germline trimming cut 5 bases from V and 7 bases from J; bases unmatched to any gene: 21. Here the CDR3 reads CASSPPRSGRPHTREQYF. The CDR3, as DNA: TGTGCCAGCAGTCCTCCCAGGAGCGGGAGGCCCCATACGAGGGAGCAGTACTTC.

This clonotype was observed a few times. The J gene is TRBJ2-2, the V gene TRBV5-1, with 7 bases that match TRBD1. V gave up 2 bases and J gave up 4 bases; unmatched junction bases: 2. The germline V gene encodes CDR1 SGHRS and CDR2 YFSETQ. There are 14 residues in the CDR3. DNA of the CDR3: TGCGCCAGCAGCTTAACAGGGGCCACCGGGGAGCTGTTTTTT. Translated, it gives CASSLTGATGELFF.

This clonotype has more than one count but fewer than ten. J is TRBJ2-7 and V is TRBV11-2, with a possible D match to TRBD2 (5 bases). CDR1 and CDR2 (germline): SGHAT, FQNNGV. The germline V and J ends were trimmed by 8 bases and 2 bases, with 16 bases remaining between them. The CDR3 contains 14 residues. CDR3 sequence: CASRGFQSPYEQYF. Here the CDR3 DNA reads TGTGCCAGCCGGGGATTTCAGTCCCCCTACGAGCAGTACTTC.

This clonotype was seen once. This clone may be a read error of a much larger clone one base away. CDR3 bases: TGCAGCGTACGACATGGCGTACAAACAGATACGCAGTATTTT. As protein: CSVRHGVQTDTQYF. This chain links TRBV29-1 with TRBJ2-3; D uncertain. There are 14 residues in the CDR3. V was trimmed by 6 bases and J by 3 bases, leaving 16 bases between them. Per germline, CDR1 SQVTM and CDR2 ANQGSEA.

The V and J genes are TRBV12-3 or TRBV12-4 and TRBJ1-5; a possible D gene is TRBD1 (6 bases). Trimming stripped 7 bases from V and 7 bases from J, with 14 bases between. The CDR3 totals 13 residues. The CDR3 DNA sequence: TGTGCCAGCAAGGCGGGGGGGCAACAGCCCCAGCATTTT. Residues: CASKAGGQQPQHF.

This clonotype was recorded many times. V is TRBV10-3 and J is TRBJ2-5, with 7 bases identical to TRBD1. Trimming at V came to 4 bases and at J to 7 bases, leaving 9 bases not matched to a gene. Germline CDR1 reads ENHRY; CDR2 reads SYGVKD. This CDR3 is built from 14 residues. The CDR3 DNA reads TGTGCCATCAGTGGATCCGACAGGGATGGGACCCAGTACTTC. Translated: CAISGSDRDGTQYF.

The chain links TRBV18 to TRBJ2-7; 8 nucleotides match TRBD1. J was trimmed by 4 bases and V by 3 bases; bases with no gene match: 8. This CDR3 has 15 amino acids. CDR1 is KGHSH and CDR2 is LQKENI in the germline V gene. The CDR3 region is CASSPGQGPTYEQYF. DNA of the CDR3: TGTGCCAGCTCACCTGGACAGGGCCCCACTTACGAGCAGTACTTC.

V is TRBV10-3 and J is TRBJ2-3; 8 nucleotides line up with TRBD1. This CDR3 has 16 residues. In germline, CDR1 is ENHRY, CDR2 SYGVKD. J lost 1 base, V lost 5 bases, and 8 bases had no gene match. The CDR3 reads CAISRSATGGTDTQYF. The CDR3 DNA sequence: TGTGCCATCAGTCGGTCGGCGACAGGGGGCACAGATACGCAGTATTTT.